This T cell receptor beta chain comes out of a study of T-cell reconstitution after alpha-beta-depleted transplantation in children. Findings and caveats of the study: Where alpha-beta T cells came from about two months after transplant was reportedly several hundred expanded graft clones.

The table lists this clonotype with a few counts. Its antigen remains unidentified. The CDR3 loop spans 15 amino acids. V shed 3 bases, J shed 8 bases, and the junction held 10 bases outside the gene matches. The germline gives CDR1 MDHEN, CDR2 SYDVKM. Using unique molecular identifiers, the investigators prepared the TCRbeta library. TCRdb redid the calling of the PCR reads with MiXCR, one entry per CDR3 protein. The data hold 500,000 to 750,000 distinct CDR3 sequences, with 13% observed a single time. The sequence came from a male patient under 18 who had a stem cell transplant for acute myeloid leukemia, so the T cells may come from the graft donor. This sample comprised PBMCs, mostly from graft donor cells, obtained 360 days after TCRalphabeta/CD19-depleted stem cell transplant. The V and J genes are TRBV28 and TRBJ1-2, with 9 nucleotides matching TRBD1. The CDR3 DNA sequence: TGTGCCAGCAGTTTTAGGGACAGGGAAATTAGGGGCTACACCTTC. Residues: CASSFRDREIRGYTF.